This T cell receptor (beta chain) emerged from a study of T cell repertoires in cytomegalovirus infection. CDR3 length equals 15 residues. CDR1 is SGHTA and CDR2 is FQGNSA in the germline V gene. V dropped 1 base and J dropped 4 bases, with 13 bases sitting between them. In its sample, this clonotype was seen once. TCRdb independently ran MiXCR on the reads; one entry per CDR3 protein. This sample yields more than 140,000 distinct CDR3 sequences, of which roughly 6% are seen a single time; approximately 19% belongs to the top ten. This rearrangement joins TRBV7-2 to TRBJ1-2; weak D call: TRBD1 (6 bases). Sequencing was performed on PBMCs. The clonotype was recovered from a human donor in good health (CMV status not recorded). Some clones in this sample may be carry-over from other donors' samples. The DNA for the CDR3 is TGTGCCAGCAGCTTAGATCCAGGGGTCAGCTATGGCTACACCTTC. Its translation: CASSLDPGVSYGYTF.